The rows below give T cell receptor beta chains drawn from one sample of a study of technical replicates of blood from a few donors. TCRdb's copy holds only in-frame clones and misses some; the assay was immunoSEQ multiplex PCR. This table holds 45,000 to 60,000 clones, roughly nine tenths found once. The sample taken for sequencing was PBMCs. The receptors originated from a human donor in good health. Some clones in this sample may be carry-over from other donors' samples. CDR3s include the opening cysteine and the closing phenylalanine or tryptophan. Fields, in order: V gene, clone size, J gene, D gene, CDR3 protein, CDR3 DNA. The D gene is left open where the match is weak. Rows may omit the clone size; those that give it use once, few, many or a size class.

V gene: TRBV2
clone size: .
J gene: TRBJ2-5
D gene: TRBD2
CDR3 protein: CASYTEVAGFETQYF
CDR3 DNA: TGTGCCAGTTACACGGAAGTAGCGGGATTTGAGACCCAGTACTTC

V gene: TRBV7-8
clone size: .
J gene: TRBJ2-3
D gene: TRBD1
CDR3 protein: CASSRGQGLADTQYF
CDR3 DNA: TGTGCCAGCAGCCGCGGACAGGGGCTTGCAGATACGCAGTATTTT

V gene: TRBV5-8
clone size: .
J gene: TRBJ2-1
D gene: TRBD2
CDR3 protein: CASRSGLAGGGPYNEQFF
CDR3 DNA: TGTGCCAGCAGATCGGGACTAGCGGGAGGTGGCCCCTACAATGAGCAGTTCTTC

V gene: TRBV4-3
clone size: .
J gene: TRBJ2-3
D gene: TRBD2
CDR3 protein: CASSQASGRTTDTQYF
CDR3 DNA: TGCGCCAGCAGCCAAGCTAGCGGGAGAACCACAGATACGCAGTATTTT

V gene: TRBV5-1
clone size: .
J gene: TRBJ2-6
D gene: .
CDR3 protein: CASSLTDSGANVLTF
CDR3 DNA: TGCGCCAGCAGCTTGACAGACTCTGGGGCCAACGTCCTGACTTTC

V gene: TRBV7-2
clone size: .
J gene: TRBJ1-6
D gene: TRBD1
CDR3 protein: CASSLTKRDRTLNSPLHF
CDR3 DNA: TGTGCCAGCAGCCTCACAAAAAGGGACAGGACCTTAAATTCACCCCTCCACTTT

V gene: TRBV4-1
clone size: .
J gene: TRBJ2-3
D gene: .
CDR3 protein: CASSQEIADTQYF
CDR3 DNA: TGCGCCAGCAGCCAAGAAATCGCAGATACGCAGTATTTT

V gene: TRBV19
clone size: .
J gene: TRBJ2-7
D gene: TRBD2
CDR3 protein: CASSLAGTSGEQYF
CDR3 DNA: TGTGCCAGTAGTCTAGCGGGGACTTCTGGGGAGCAGTACTTC

V gene: TRBV30
clone size: once
J gene: TRBJ1-1
D gene: .
CDR3 protein: CAWSVDRTTEAFF
CDR3 DNA: TGTGCCTGGAGTGTAGACAGAACAACTGAAGCTTTCTTT

V gene: TRBV7-8
clone size: .
J gene: TRBJ1-6
D gene: .
CDR3 protein: CASSLYRVPYNSPLHF
CDR3 DNA: TGTGCCAGCAGCCTATACAGGGTCCCCTATAATTCACCCCTCCACTTT

V gene: TRBV19
clone size: .
J gene: TRBJ1-2
D gene: .
CDR3 protein: CASTAGARYGYTF
CDR3 DNA: TGTGCCAGTACCGCAGGGGCAAGGTATGGCTACACCTTC

V gene: TRBV4-1
clone size: .
J gene: TRBJ1-2
D gene: TRBD1
CDR3 protein: CASSQVGTGVYGYTF
CDR3 DNA: TGCGCCAGCAGCCAAGTTGGGACAGGGGTCTATGGCTACACCTTC

V gene: TRBV30
clone size: .
J gene: TRBJ1-1
D gene: TRBD1
CDR3 protein: CAWSTTGGTEAFF
CDR3 DNA: TGTGCCTGGAGTACAACAGGGGGCACTGAAGCTTTCTTT

V gene: TRBV9
clone size: .
J gene: TRBJ1-1
D gene: TRBD1
CDR3 protein: CASSVGTGNTEAFF
CDR3 DNA: TGTGCCAGCAGCGTAGGGACAGGGAACACTGAAGCTTTCTTT

V gene: TRBV5-1
clone size: once
J gene: TRBJ2-7
D gene: TRBD1
CDR3 protein: CASSVGTGGGEQYF
CDR3 DNA: TGCGCCAGCAGCGTGGGGACAGGGGGAGGCGAGCAGTACTTC

V gene: TRBV7-8
clone size: .
J gene: TRBJ2-5
D gene: TRBD2
CDR3 protein: CASSLGGTSGITQETQYF
CDR3 DNA: TGTGCCAGCAGCTTAGGCGGGACTAGCGGGATCACCCAAGAGACCCAGTACTTC

V gene: TRBV6-5
clone size: .
J gene: TRBJ2-7
D gene: TRBD2
CDR3 protein: CASSTWGGAYEQYF
CDR3 DNA: TGTGCCAGCAGTACCTGGGGGGGGGCCTACGAGCAGTACTTC

V gene: TRBV7-8
clone size: .
J gene: TRBJ2-2
D gene: TRBD2
CDR3 protein: CASSLVSGGLVTGELFF
CDR3 DNA: TGTGCCAGCAGCTTAGTTAGCGGGGGGCTTGTCACCGGGGAGCTGTTTTTT

V gene: TRBV7-9
clone size: once
J gene: TRBJ2-5
D gene: .
CDR3 protein: CASTPSAGRSETQYF
CDR3 DNA: TGTGCCAGCACCCCCTCGGCAGGGCGATCGGAGACCCAGTACTTC

V gene: TRBV27
clone size: .
J gene: TRBJ1-2
D gene: .
CDR3 protein: CASSPLLGGTYGYTF
CDR3 DNA: TGTGCCAGCAGTCCCTTACTCGGAGGAACGTATGGCTACACCTTC

V gene: TRBV30
clone size: .
J gene: TRBJ2-1
D gene: TRBD2
CDR3 protein: CAWSVLAGGVEQFF
CDR3 DNA: TGTGCCTGGAGTGTACTAGCGGGTGGCGTTGAGCAGTTCTTC

V gene: TRBV19
clone size: .
J gene: TRBJ2-7
D gene: TRBD1
CDR3 protein: CASRTGDSYEQYF
CDR3 DNA: TGTGCCAGTAGGACTGGGGACAGCTACGAGCAGTACTTC

V gene: TRBV7-2
clone size: .
J gene: TRBJ2-7
D gene: TRBD2
CDR3 protein: CASSPGAGGSYEQYF
CDR3 DNA: TGTGCCAGCAGCCCGGGGGCGGGGGGCTCCTACGAGCAGTACTTC

V gene: TRBV16
clone size: .
J gene: TRBJ2-1
D gene: TRBD2
CDR3 protein: CASSRQRGAYNEQFF
CDR3 DNA: TGTGCCAGCAGCCGACAGCGGGGGGCCTACAATGAGCAGTTCTTC

V gene: TRBV9
clone size: .
J gene: TRBJ2-4
D gene: TRBD2
CDR3 protein: CASSVGGGSAKDIQYF
CDR3 DNA: TGTGCCAGCAGCGTCGGGGGGGGCTCAGCAAAGGACATTCAGTACTTC

V gene: TRBV27
clone size: once
J gene: TRBJ2-7
D gene: TRBD2
CDR3 protein: CASSLGRGGLEQYF
CDR3 DNA: TGTGCCAGCAGTTTAGGACGGGGGGGCCTCGAGCAGTACTTC

V gene: TRBV9
clone size: .
J gene: TRBJ1-1
D gene: .
CDR3 protein: CASSAAGVAGTEAFF
CDR3 DNA: TGTGCCAGCAGCGCCGCAGGGGTCGCTGGAACTGAAGCTTTCTTT

V gene: TRBV7-2
clone size: .
J gene: TRBJ1-3
D gene: .
CDR3 protein: CASSPNRGNTIYF
CDR3 DNA: TGTGCCAGCAGCCCGAACCGGGGAAACACCATATATTTT

V gene: TRBV4-1
clone size: .
J gene: TRBJ2-2
D gene: TRBD2
CDR3 protein: CASSQELWGLAGAGELFF
CDR3 DNA: TGCGCCAGCAGCCAAGAGTTGTGGGGACTAGCGGGAGCCGGGGAGCTGTTTTTT

V gene: TRBV27
clone size: .
J gene: TRBJ1-5
D gene: TRBD1
CDR3 protein: CASATGGSNQPQHF
CDR3 DNA: TGTGCCAGCGCAACAGGGGGCTCCAATCAGCCCCAGCATTTT

V gene: TRBV25-1
clone size: .
J gene: TRBJ1-1
D gene: .
CDR3 protein: CASSDYSVNTEAFF
CDR3 DNA: TGTGCCAGCAGTGATTACAGTGTGAACACTGAAGCTTTCTTT

V gene: TRBV23-1
clone size: .
J gene: TRBJ1-2
D gene: .
CDR3 protein: CASSQKTGHGYTF
CDR3 DNA: TGCGCCAGCAGTCAAAAGACAGGACATGGCTACACCTTC

V gene: TRBV7-2
clone size: few
J gene: TRBJ2-7
D gene: TRBD2
CDR3 protein: CASSFAGTSGSYEQYF
CDR3 DNA: TGTGCCAGCAGCTTTGCGGGGACTAGCGGGAGCTACGAGCAGTACTTC